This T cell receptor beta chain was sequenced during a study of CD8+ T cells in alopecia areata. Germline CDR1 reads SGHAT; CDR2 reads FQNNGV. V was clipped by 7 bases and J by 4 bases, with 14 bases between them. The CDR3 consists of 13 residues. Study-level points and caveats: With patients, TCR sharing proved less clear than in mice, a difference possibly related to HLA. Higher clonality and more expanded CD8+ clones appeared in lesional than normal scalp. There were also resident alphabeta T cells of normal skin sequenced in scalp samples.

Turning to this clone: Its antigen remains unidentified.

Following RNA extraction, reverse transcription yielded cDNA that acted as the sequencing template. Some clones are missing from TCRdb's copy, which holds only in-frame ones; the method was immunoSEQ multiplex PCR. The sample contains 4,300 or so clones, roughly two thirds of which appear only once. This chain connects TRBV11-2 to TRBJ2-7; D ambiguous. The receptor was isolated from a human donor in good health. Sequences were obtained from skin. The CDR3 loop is CASTERNKYEQYF. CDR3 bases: TGTGCCAGCACCGAACGAAATAAGTACGAGCAGTACTTC.